This TCR beta chain was captured by sequencing in a study of T cell changes during pregnancy in multiple sclerosis. V was pared by 3 bases and J by 1 base, with 17 bases between. Germline loops: CDR1 KGHSH, CDR2 LQKENI. This CDR3 spans 17 amino acids. Using immunoSEQ multiplex PCR, the repertoire was profiled, and TCRdb retains in-frame clones only, with some absent. Of under 50,000 clones detected, roughly 93% appear once; the ten largest clones hold about 0.37%. The receptor's source is a female donor with multiple sclerosis, enrolled in a pregnancy study. The gene calls are TRBV18 and TRBJ2-3; D is uncertain. The material was CD4+ T cells from peripheral blood mononuclear cells, obtained after pregnancy. The CDR3 DNA reads TGTGCCAGCTCACCTCTCCAAGCGACCCCCGGCACAGATACGCAGTATTTT. Its protein product is CASSPLQATPGTDTQYF. The full variable domain, rest sourced from reference TRBV18 and TRBJ2-3, is NAGVMQNPRHLVRRRGQEARLRCSPMKGHSHVYWYRQLPEEGLKFMVYLQKENIIDESGMPKERFSAEFPKEGPSILRIQQVVRGDSAAYFCASSPLQATPGTDTQYFGPGTRLTVL.